These T cell receptor beta chains were read from a single sample in a study of blood T cell repertoires in COVID-19. TCRdb's table, derived via immunoSEQ multiplex PCR, lists solely in-frame clones and lacks some. The data hold roughly 290,000 clones, with about four fifths observed a single time. The specimen sequenced was peripheral blood. The receptor set was obtained from a person aged 65-85 years with COVID-19, enrolled during active disease. Each CDR3 is given with its conserved first and last residue. D genes are given only for firm matches. Clone sizes are given selectively: once, few, many, or a class where the clone is expanded.

clone size	D gene	V gene	J gene	CDR3 DNA	CDR3 protein
once	TRBD1	TRBV28	TRBJ1-2	TGTGCCAGCAGATTCGACAGGGGGCTTGGTGGCTACACCTTC	CASRFDRGLGGYTF
-	-	TRBV7-3	TRBJ1-1	TGTGCCAGCAGCTTATTTGGGAGCTCACAGGGCACTGAAGCTTTCTTT	CASSLFGSSQGTEAFF
few	TRBD2	TRBV27	TRBJ2-1	TGTGCCAGCCGACCTAGCGGGAGGGTCTATGAGCAGTTCTTC	CASRPSGRVYEQFF
-	-	TRBV23-1	TRBJ1-5	TGCGCCAGCAGTCACGGGCGAGGAGGGGTCAATCAGCCCCAGCATTTT	CASSHGRGGVNQPQHF
-	-	TRBV29-1	TRBJ1-1	TGCAGCGTTGATTTTACGCGGAACACTGAAGCTTTCTTT	CSVDFTRNTEAFF
few	-	TRBV24-1	TRBJ1-1	TGTGCCACCAGTGACAGGGGGAACACTGAAGCTTTCTTT	CATSDRGNTEAFF
-	-	TRBV2	TRBJ1-6	TGTGCCAGCAGTCCTAATAATTCACCCCTCCACTTT	CASSPNNSPLHF
-	-	TRBV28	TRBJ2-3	TGTGCCAGCAGTTTAGGGGGCCGCACAGATACGCAGTATTTT	CASSLGGRTDTQYF
-	TRBD1	TRBV5-1	TRBJ2-5	TGCGCCAGCAGCTCGACAGGGAGTCAGGAGACCCAGTACTTC	CASSSTGSQETQYF
-	TRBD2	TRBV7-2	TRBJ2-5	TGTGCCAGCAGCTCGACTAGCGGGCCACAAGAGACCCAGTACTTC	CASSSTSGPQETQYF
-	-	TRBV9	TRBJ2-2	TGTGCCAGCAGCGGCCCCCCTCTCGGGGGGCGCGAAGCCGGGGAGCTGTTTTTT	CASSGPPLGGREAGELFF
-	TRBD1	TRBV27	TRBJ1-1	TGTGCCAGCAGTTTAGAAGGGGGCAGAATGAACACTGAAGCTTTCTTT	CASSLEGGRMNTEAFF
once	-	TRBV27	TRBJ1-2	TGTGCCAGCACCATGACGGTGGGAGTGGATGGCTACACCTTC	CASTMTVGVDGYTF
-	-	TRBV5-4	TRBJ2-2	TGTGCCAGCAGCTTCGAGGGGGCGAACACCGGGGAGCTGTTTTTT	CASSFEGANTGELFF
once	-	TRBV4-3	TRBJ2-1	TGCGCCAGCAGCCAAGACTGGGCAAACCAGGGGAACAATGAGCAGTTCTTC	CASSQDWANQGNNEQFF
few	-	TRBV6-4	TRBJ2-1	TGTGCCAGCAGTGACTCGTGGCCCCTCAGGGCCGATACCCGAAATGAGCAGTTCTTC	CASSDSWPLRADTRNEQFF
-	TRBD1	TRBV4-1	TRBJ2-1	TGCGCCAGCAGCCAGCAACAGGGGGCGAAACTCAATGAGCAGTTCTTC	CASSQQQGAKLNEQFF
-	TRBD1	TRBV19	TRBJ1-4	TGTGCCAGTAGTCACTCATCCCTGGCAGGGGGTGAAAAACTGTTTTTT	CASSHSSLAGGEKLFF
-	-	TRBV11-2	TRBJ1-2	TGTGCCAGCAGTTCGGCGGGGCGCCATAAACTGGACTATGGCTACACCTTC	CASSSAGRHKLDYGYTF
few	-	TRBV24-1	TRBJ2-7	TGTGCCACCAGTGACCCAGCGCTTGGCTCCTACGAGCAGTACTTC	CATSDPALGSYEQYF
-	TRBD1	TRBV19	TRBJ1-4	TGTGCCAGTAGTTACTCACAGGGGATGGTTGAAAAACTGTTTTTT	CASSYSQGMVEKLFF
-	TRBD1	TRBV6-2/TRBV6-3	TRBJ1-6	TGTGCCAGCAGTCAGACAGGGGTTAGTTCACCCCTCCACTTT	CASSQTGVSSPLHF
-	-	TRBV5-1	TRBJ2-3	TGCGCCAGCAACGAGGGCGGCAACACAGATACGCAGTATTTT	CASNEGGNTDTQYF
-	TRBD1	TRBV5-6	TRBJ2-3	TGTGCCAGCAGCTCCAGACAGGGATGGGCAGATACGCAGTATTTT	CASSSRQGWADTQYF
-	TRBD1	TRBV6-5	TRBJ1-2	TGTGCCAGCAGTTACGGACAGGGGAATTATGGCTACACCTTC	CASSYGQGNYGYTF
-	TRBD1	TRBV2	TRBJ1-6	TGTGCCAGCAGTGATAGACAGGGGAGGGCTAGCTCCTATAATTCACCCCTCCACTTT	CASSDRQGRASSYNSPLHF
few	-	TRBV28	TRBJ1-6	TGTGCCAGCAGACCCCCAGGCGGGGCGGGTAATTCACCCCTCCACTTT	CASRPPGGAGNSPLHF
-	TRBD2	TRBV11-3	TRBJ2-1	TGTGCCAGCAGCTTGCTAGCGGGAGGTGGTGAGCAGTTCTTC	CASSLLAGGGEQFF
-	TRBD2	TRBV6-1	TRBJ2-1	TGTGCCAGCAGTGAGGGGGTCGGGGGGGAGCAGTTCTTC	CASSEGVGGEQFF
-	-	TRBV30	TRBJ1-6	TGTGCCTGGAGTGTAGGCGGCCCCGGGTCACCCCTCCACTTT	CAWSVGGPGSPLHF
-	-	TRBV7-6	TRBJ2-5	TGTGCCAGCAGCCCACGACTCGCAGAGACCCAGTACTTC	CASSPRLAETQYF
-	-	TRBV11-2	TRBJ2-5	TGTGCCAGCAGCTTAGATAATTCGGGGTGGCAACGGCCCCTCGGGGAGACCCAGTACTTC	CASSLDNSGWQRPLGETQYF
-	TRBD2	TRBV6-2/TRBV6-3	TRBJ2-1	TGTGCCAGCAGTTACTCGACGCGGGGGGGCCCTATCAATGAGCAGTTCTTC	CASSYSTRGGPINEQFF
-	TRBD1	TRBV5-1	TRBJ1-2	TGCGCCAGCAGCTTCTGGACAGGGACGTTTGGCTACACCTTC	CASSFWTGTFGYTF
once	-	TRBV5-1	TRBJ1-3	TGCGCCAGCAGCTTGAGTCGGGGGTCTGGGGACACCATATATTTT	CASSLSRGSGDTIYF
-	TRBD2	TRBV7-3	TRBJ2-1	TGTGCCAGCAGCTTAAATGGCCCCGGGACTAGGGGGGACAATGAGCAGTTCTTC	CASSLNGPGTRGDNEQFF
-	TRBD2	TRBV2	TRBJ2-2	TGTGCCAGCAAGGAACAGAGCGGGAGAGGCGGGGAGCTGTTTTTT	CASKEQSGRGGELFF
-	-	TRBV7-8	TRBJ1-5	TGTGCCAGCAGCTTAGCTGAGGATCAGCCCCAGCATTTT	CASSLAEDQPQHF
-	TRBD1	TRBV7-9	TRBJ2-3	TGTGCCAGCAGTTCTGGACAGGGCCTCACAGATACGCAGTATTTT	CASSSGQGLTDTQYF
-	-	TRBV11-2	TRBJ2-7	TGTGCCAGCAGCTTAGGTCCAGCGGGTTCCCTTTGGGAGCAGTACTTC	CASSLGPAGSLWEQYF
once	TRBD2	TRBV18	TRBJ2-1	TGTGCCAGCTCACGATCCGGGAGGACCTACAATGAGCAGTTCTTC	CASSRSGRTYNEQFF
-	TRBD2	TRBV7-9	TRBJ2-3	TGTGCCAGCAGCATTAGCGGGAGCTGGACAGATACGCAGTATTTT	CASSISGSWTDTQYF
-	TRBD1	TRBV7-9	TRBJ1-1	TGTGCCAGCAGCCCCTCCAACCTCCAGGGGGGCACTGAAGCTTTCTTT	CASSPSNLQGGTEAFF
once	-	TRBV28	TRBJ1-6	TGTGCCAGCAGTATACTCCACGAGGGATCACCCCTCCACTTT	CASSILHEGSPLHF
-	TRBD2	TRBV11-2	TRBJ2-1	TGTGCCAGCAGCGCGACTAGCGGGACATCCGATGAGCAGTTCTTC	CASSATSGTSDEQFF
-	-	TRBV6-2/TRBV6-3	TRBJ2-7	TGTGCCAGCAGTTACTTTACGGCCTACGAGCAGTACTTC	CASSYFTAYEQYF
-	TRBD1	TRBV6-1	TRBJ1-3	TGTGCCAGCAGTGGAGGGACAGGGGTCTCTGGAAACACCATATATTTT	CASSGGTGVSGNTIYF
-	-	TRBV1	TRBJ2-7	TGCACCAGCAGCCAAGTTTTGGGCCCCGACCTTTTAGAGCAGTACTTC	CTSSQVLGPDLLEQYF
-	-	TRBV19	TRBJ2-7	TGTGCCAGTAGTACCCAATGGGACTCATCCTACGAGCAGTACTTC	CASSTQWDSSYEQYF
once	TRBD2	TRBV5-1	TRBJ2-7	TGCGCCAGCAGCTCATCGACTAGCTACCCCTCGAGGGAGCAGTACTTC	CASSSSTSYPSREQYF
-	-	TRBV5-1	TRBJ1-1	TGCGCCGCATATCAAGGGACGGAGGGACCGGGGGGTGAAGCTTTCTTT	CAAYQGTEGPGGEAFF
-	TRBD2	TRBV30	TRBJ2-2	TGTGCCTGGAGTGTAACCCCCGGACTAGCGGGGGAGCTGTTTTTT	CAWSVTPGLAGELFF
-	-	TRBV27	TRBJ2-7	TGTGCCAGCAAGGAGGGGGCGAACGAGCAGTACTTC	CASKEGANEQYF
-	TRBD1	TRBV29-1	TRBJ2-2	TGCAGCGCCACCGGGACAGGAGGCACCGGGGAGCTGTTTTTT	CSATGTGGTGELFF
-	TRBD1	TRBV19	TRBJ1-4	TGTGCCAGTAGGAGAAGAGGGACAGGTCATAATGAAAAACTGTTTTTT	CASRRRGTGHNEKLFF
-	TRBD2	TRBV27	TRBJ2-5	TGTGCCAGCAGGGTTGGTAGCGGGCTGATAGGTGCCCAGTACTTC	CASRVGSGLIGAQYF
-	TRBD1	TRBV4-1	TRBJ2-2	TGCGCCAGCAGCCACGGGACAGGGGGCTTCACCGGGGAGCTGTTTTTT	CASSHGTGGFTGELFF
-	-	TRBV7-2	TRBJ2-1	TGTGCCAGCAGCTTAGACGGCCCAGGCAATGAGCAGTTCTTC	CASSLDGPGNEQFF
-	TRBD1	TRBV4-1	TRBJ1-5	TGCGCCAGCAGCGAAACAGGGGGCAATCAGCCCCAGCATTTT	CASSETGGNQPQHF
few	-	TRBV18	TRBJ2-2	TGTGCCAGCTCGTCCGGGACTGGGAACACCGGGGAGCTGTTTTTT	CASSSGTGNTGELFF